Below, one TCR beta chain is given with its context. The antigen remains unidentified. The data originate from a study of Ad26.COV2.S vaccination and SARS-CoV-2 variants. Generated by immunoSEQ multiplex PCR, the TCRdb table keeps only in-frame clones and is missing some. Among some 290,000 clones listed, around four fifths were seen once. Notes on the study in general: Measurement of non-spike TCR breadth gave similar results in vaccine and placebo recipients. Placebo recipients trailed vaccine recipients in spike-specific TCR breadth.

Trimming removed 5 bases at V and 1 base at J, with 17 bases between. Germline V lookup: CDR1 SGHTA, CDR2 FQGNSA. The CDR3 loop spans 16 amino acids. Treatment indicated: roughly 20 received Ad26.COV2.S at low or high dose, single or two shots; five or six received placebo; per-sample allocation not given. The samples were gathered on day 63 after the first injection of vaccine or placebo. The origin of this receptor is a person aged 18-60 years who received the Ad26.COV2.S COVID-19 vaccine or a placebo. The source was peripheral blood, collected in a trial of Ad26.COV2.S vaccine versus placebo. J is TRBJ2-5 and V is TRBV7-2; D unclear. The CDR3 sequence is CASSPISHSFQETQYF. CDR3 in DNA: TGTGCCAGCAGCCCAATTAGCCACTCCTTCCAAGAGACCCAGTACTTC.